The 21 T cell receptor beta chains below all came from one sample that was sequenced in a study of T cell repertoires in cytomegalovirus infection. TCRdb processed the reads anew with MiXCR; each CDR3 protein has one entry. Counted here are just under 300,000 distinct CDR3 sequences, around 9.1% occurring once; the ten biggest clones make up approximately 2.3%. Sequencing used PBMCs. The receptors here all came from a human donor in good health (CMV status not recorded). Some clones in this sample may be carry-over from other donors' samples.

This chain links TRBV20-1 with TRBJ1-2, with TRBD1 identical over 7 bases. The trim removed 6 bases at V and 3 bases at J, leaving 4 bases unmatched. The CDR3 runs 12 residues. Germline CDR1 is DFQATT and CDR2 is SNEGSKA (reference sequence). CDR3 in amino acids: CSALDRDYGYTF. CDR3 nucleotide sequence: TGCAGTGCCCTAGACAGGGACTATGGCTACACCTTC.

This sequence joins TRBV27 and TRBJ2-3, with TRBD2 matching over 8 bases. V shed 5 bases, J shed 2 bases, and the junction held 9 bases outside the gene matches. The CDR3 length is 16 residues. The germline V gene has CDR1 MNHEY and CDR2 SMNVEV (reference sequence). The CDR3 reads CASSKISGADTDTQYF. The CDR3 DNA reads TGTGCCAGCAGTAAAATTAGCGGGGCCGACACAGATACGCAGTATTTT.

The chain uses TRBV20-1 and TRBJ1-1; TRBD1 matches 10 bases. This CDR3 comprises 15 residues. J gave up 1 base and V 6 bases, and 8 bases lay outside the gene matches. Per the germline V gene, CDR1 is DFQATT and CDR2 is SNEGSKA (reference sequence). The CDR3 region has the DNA TGCAGTGCGATAGGCCGGGACAGGGGGAACACTGAAGCTTTCTTT. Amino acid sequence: CSAIGRDRGNTEAFF.

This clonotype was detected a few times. CDR3 in DNA: TGCAGTGCTCCGCGGACTAGCGGATTCCGAGATACGCAGTATTTT. Translated: CSAPRTSGFRDTQYF. J is TRBJ2-3 and V is TRBV20-1, with 10 positions matching TRBD2. With V trimmed by 5 bases and J by 5 bases, 10 bases remained unmatched. CDR1 DFQATT and CDR2 SNEGSKA come from the germline V gene (reference sequence). The CDR3 consists of 15 residues.

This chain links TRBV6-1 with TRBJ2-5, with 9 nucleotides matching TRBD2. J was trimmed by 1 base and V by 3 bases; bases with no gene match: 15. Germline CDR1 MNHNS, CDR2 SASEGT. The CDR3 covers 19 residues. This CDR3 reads CASSEWGGGASRSQETQYF. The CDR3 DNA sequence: TGTGCCAGCAGTGAGTGGGGCGGGGGGGCATCGCGGAGCCAAGAGACCCAGTACTTC.

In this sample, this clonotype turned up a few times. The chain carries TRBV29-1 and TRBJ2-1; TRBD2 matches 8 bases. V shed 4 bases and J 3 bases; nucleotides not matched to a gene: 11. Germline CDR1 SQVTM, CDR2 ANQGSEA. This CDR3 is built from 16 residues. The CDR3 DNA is TGCAGCGTTGTTGGTGCGAGCGGGGGAAACTACAATGAGCAGTTCTTC. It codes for CSVVGASGGNYNEQFF.

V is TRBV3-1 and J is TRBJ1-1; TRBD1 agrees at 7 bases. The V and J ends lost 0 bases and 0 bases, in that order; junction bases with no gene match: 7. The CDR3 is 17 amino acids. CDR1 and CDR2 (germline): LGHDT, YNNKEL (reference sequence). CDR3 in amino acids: CASSQDARTGVNTEAFF. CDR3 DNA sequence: TGTGCCAGCAGCCAAGACGCCAGGACAGGTGTGAACACTGAAGCTTTCTTT.

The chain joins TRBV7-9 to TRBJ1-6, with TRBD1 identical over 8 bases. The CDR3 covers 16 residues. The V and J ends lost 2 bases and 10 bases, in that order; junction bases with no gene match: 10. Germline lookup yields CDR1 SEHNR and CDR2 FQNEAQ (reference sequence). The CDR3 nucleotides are TGTGCCAGCAGCTTATCAGGGGGCGCCTTTAACTCACCCCTCCACTTT. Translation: CASSLSGGAFNSPLHF.

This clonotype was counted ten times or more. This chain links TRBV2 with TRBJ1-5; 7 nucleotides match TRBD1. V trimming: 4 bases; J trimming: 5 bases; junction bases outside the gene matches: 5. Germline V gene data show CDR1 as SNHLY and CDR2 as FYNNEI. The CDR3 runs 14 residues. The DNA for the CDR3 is TGTGCCAGCAGTGGACAGGGTTCCTATCAGCCCCAGCATTTT. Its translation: CASSGQGSYQPQHF. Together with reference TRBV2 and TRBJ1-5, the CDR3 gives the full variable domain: EPEVTQTPSHQVTQMGQEVILRCVPISNHLYFYWYRQILGQKVEFLVSFYNNEISEKSEIFDDQFSVERPDGSNFTLKIRSTKLEDSAMYFCASSGQGSYQPQHFGDGTRLSIL.

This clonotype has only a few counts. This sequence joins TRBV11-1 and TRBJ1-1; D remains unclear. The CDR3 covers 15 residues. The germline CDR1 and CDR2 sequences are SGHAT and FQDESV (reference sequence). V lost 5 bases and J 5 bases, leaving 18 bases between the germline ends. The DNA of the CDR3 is TGTGCCAGCAGCGCCCCCGGGTGGAGGATTACTGAAGCTTTCTTT. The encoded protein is CASSAPGWRITEAFF.

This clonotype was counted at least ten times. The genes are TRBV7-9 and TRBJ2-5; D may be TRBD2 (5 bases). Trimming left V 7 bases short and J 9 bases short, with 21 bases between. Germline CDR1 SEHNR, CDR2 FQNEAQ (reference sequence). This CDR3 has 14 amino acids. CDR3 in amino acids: CASTLAATPGSQYF. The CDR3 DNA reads TGTGCCAGCACCCTTGCGGCTACCCCGGGGTCCCAGTACTTC.

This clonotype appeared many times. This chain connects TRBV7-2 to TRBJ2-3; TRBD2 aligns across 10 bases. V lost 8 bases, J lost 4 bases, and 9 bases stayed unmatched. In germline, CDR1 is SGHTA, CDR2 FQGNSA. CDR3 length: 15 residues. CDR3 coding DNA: TGTGCCAGCGGGCTCAGCGGGGGGGCGGCAGATACGCAGTATTTT. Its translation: CASGLSGGAADTQYF.

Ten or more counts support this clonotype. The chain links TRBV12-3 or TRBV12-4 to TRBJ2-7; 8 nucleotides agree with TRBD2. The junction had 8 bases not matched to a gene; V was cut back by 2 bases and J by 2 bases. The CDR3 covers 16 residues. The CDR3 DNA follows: TGTGCCAGCAGTTTAAAACTAGCGGCCTTTCCCTACGAGCAGTACTTC. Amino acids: CASSLKLAAFPYEQYF.

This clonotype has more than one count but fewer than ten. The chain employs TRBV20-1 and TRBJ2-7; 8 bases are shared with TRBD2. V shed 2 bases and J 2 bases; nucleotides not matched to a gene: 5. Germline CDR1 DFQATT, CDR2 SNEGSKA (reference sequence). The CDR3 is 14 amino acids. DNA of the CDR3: TGCAGTGCTAGATCGCAGCGGGGGCCCTACGAGCAGTACTTC. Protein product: CSARSQRGPYEQYF.

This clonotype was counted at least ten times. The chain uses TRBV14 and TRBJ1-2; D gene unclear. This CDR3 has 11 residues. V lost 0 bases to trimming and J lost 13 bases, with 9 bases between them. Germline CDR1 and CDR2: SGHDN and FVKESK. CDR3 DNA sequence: TGTGCCAGCAGCCAAGAAAAGGAGAGCACCTTC. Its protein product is CASSQEKESTF.

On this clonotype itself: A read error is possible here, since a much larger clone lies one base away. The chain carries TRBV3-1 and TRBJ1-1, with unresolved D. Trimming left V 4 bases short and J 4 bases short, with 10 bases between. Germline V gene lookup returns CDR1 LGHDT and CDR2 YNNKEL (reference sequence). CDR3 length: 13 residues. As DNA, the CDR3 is TGTGCCAGCAGCCCCCGGCGGGCCACTGAAGCTTTCTTT. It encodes CASSPRRATEAFF.

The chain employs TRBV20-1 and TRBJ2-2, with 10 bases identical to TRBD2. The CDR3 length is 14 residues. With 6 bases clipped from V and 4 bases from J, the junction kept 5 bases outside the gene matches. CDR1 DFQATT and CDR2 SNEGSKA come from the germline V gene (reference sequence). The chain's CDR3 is CSATSGTGTGELFF. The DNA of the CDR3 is TGCAGTGCCACTAGCGGGACGGGCACCGGGGAGCTGTTTTTT.

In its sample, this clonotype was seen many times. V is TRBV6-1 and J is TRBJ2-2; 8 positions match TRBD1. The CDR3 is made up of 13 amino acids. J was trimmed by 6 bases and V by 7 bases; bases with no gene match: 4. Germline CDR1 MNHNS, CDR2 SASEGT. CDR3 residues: CASTPTGAGELFF. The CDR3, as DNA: TGTGCCAGCACCCCGACAGGGGCCGGGGAGCTGTTTTTT.

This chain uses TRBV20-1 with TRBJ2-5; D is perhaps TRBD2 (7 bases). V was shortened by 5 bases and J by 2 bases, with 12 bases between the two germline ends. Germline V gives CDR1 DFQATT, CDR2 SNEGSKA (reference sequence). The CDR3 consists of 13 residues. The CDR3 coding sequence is TGCAGTGCTCCCGGGGGGCCTCAAGAGACCCAGTACTTC. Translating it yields CSAPGGPQETQYF.

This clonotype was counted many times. DNA for the CDR3: TGTGCCAGCAGCCCGGACAGGGGGACTTTCTTT. Encoded protein: CASSPDRGTFF. The V gene is TRBV6-2 or TRBV6-3, the J gene TRBJ1-1; TRBD1 matches at 10 bases. J lost 12 bases, V lost 6 bases, and 4 bases had no gene match. Looked up from germline, CDR1 is MNHEY and CDR2 is SVGEGT. The CDR3 covers 11 residues.

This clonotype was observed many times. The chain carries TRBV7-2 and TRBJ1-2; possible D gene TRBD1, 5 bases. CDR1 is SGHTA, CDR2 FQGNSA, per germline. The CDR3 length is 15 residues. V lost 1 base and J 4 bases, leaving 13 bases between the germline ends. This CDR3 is CASSLGAGPVYGYTF. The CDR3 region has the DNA TGTGCCAGCAGCTTAGGGGCAGGGCCCGTCTATGGCTACACCTTC.